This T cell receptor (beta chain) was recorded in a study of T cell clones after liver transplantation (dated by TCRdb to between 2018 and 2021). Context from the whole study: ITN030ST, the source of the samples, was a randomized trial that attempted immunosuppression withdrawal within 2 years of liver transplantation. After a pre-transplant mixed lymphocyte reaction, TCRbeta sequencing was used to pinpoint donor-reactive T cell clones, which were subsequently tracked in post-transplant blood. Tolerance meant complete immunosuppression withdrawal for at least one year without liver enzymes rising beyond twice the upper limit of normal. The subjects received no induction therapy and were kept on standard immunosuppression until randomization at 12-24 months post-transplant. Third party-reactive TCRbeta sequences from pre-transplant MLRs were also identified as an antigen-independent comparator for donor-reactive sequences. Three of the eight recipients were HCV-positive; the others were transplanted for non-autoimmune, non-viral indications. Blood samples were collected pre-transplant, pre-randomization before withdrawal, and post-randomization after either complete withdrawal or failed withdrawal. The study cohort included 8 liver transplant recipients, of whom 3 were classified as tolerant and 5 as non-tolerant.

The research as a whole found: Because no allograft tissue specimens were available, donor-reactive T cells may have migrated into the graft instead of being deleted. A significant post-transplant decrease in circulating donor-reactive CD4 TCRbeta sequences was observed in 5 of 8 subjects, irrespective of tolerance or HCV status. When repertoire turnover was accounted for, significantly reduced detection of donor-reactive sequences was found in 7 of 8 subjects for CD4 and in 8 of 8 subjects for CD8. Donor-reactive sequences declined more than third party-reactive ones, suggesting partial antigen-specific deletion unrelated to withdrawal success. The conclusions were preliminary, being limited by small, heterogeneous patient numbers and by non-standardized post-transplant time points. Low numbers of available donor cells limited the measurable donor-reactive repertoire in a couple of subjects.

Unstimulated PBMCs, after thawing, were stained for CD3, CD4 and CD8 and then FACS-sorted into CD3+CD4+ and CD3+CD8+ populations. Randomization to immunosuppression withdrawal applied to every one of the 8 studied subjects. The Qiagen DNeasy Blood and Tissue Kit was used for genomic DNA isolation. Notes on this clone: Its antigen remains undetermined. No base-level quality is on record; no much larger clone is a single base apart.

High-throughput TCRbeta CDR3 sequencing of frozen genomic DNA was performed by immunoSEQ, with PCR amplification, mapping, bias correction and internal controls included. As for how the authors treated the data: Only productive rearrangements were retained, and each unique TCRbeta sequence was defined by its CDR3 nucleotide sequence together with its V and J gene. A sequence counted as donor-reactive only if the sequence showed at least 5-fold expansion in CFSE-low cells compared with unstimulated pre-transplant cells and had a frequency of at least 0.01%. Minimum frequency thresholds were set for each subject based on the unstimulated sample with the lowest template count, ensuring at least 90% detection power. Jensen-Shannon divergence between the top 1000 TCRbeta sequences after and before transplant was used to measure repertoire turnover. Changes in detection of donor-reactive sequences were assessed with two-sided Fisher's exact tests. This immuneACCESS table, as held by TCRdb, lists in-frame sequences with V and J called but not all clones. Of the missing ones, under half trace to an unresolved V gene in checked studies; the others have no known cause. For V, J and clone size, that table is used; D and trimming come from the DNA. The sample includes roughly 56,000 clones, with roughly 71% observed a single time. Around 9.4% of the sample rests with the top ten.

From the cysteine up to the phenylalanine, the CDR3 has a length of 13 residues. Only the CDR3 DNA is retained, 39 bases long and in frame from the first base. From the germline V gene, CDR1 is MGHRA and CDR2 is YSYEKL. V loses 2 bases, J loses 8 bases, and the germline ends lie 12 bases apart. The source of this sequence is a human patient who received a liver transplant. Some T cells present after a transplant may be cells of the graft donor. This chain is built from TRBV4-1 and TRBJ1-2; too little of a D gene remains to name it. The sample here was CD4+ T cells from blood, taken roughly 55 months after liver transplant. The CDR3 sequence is CASSQWERRGYTF. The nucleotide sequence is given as TGCGCCAGCAGCCAATGGGAAAGGCGGGGCTACACCTTC.